Presented here are 9 T cell receptor beta chains from one specimen sequenced in a study of OX40 agonist ivuxolimab in advanced cancers. The data were produced by immunoSEQ multiplex PCR, yet TCRdb's version contains in-frame clones alone and is incomplete. The sample shows around 99,000 clones, approximately 90% of them seen only once. Sequences were derived from CD4+ or CD8+ T cells sorted from blood, sampled in a trial of the OX40 agonist ivuxolimab. The source is an adult with an advanced solid tumor such as melanoma, head and neck, liver or kidney cancer.

The rearrangement joins TRBV6-5 to TRBJ1-2; D perhaps matches TRBD1 (6 bases). The V end lost 7 bases, the J end lost 2 bases, and 8 bases lay between the germline ends. The CDR3 consists of 12 residues. Germline loops: CDR1 MNHEY, CDR2 SVGAGI. The CDR3 spells CASTGANYGYTF. The CDR3 DNA is TGTGCCAGCACAGGGGCGAACTATGGCTACACCTTC.

This chain uses TRBV7-2 with TRBJ1-5; D gene unclear. CDR3 length equals 15 residues. Germline V gives CDR1 SGHTA, CDR2 FQGNSA. V was pared by 1 base and J by 2 bases, with 9 bases between. In DNA, the CDR3 is TGTGCCAGCAGCTTAGTTGAGGAGGGCAATCAGCCCCAGCATTTT. Amino acids: CASSLVEEGNQPQHF.

The chain links TRBV9 to TRBJ2-1; D unclear. Germline values: CDR1 SGDLS, CDR2 YYNGEE. Trimming stripped 2 bases from V and 8 bases from J, with 11 bases between. This CDR3 contains 13 residues. The CDR3 sequence is CASSVRVSDEQFF. The CDR3 nucleotides are TGTGCCAGCAGCGTTCGTGTGTCGGATGAGCAGTTCTTC.

The chain has TRBV18 and TRBJ2-4; the match to TRBD2 covers 7 bases. The ends lost 2 bases at V and 7 bases at J; junction bases unmatched: 5. This CDR3 has 14 amino acids. In germline, CDR1 is KGHSH, CDR2 LQKENI. CDR3 protein: CASSPDGGGNIQYF. The CDR3 region has the DNA TGTGCCAGCTCACCAGATGGGGGAGGGAACATTCAGTACTTC.

V gene TRBV6-6 combines with J gene TRBJ1-1; 7 bases agree with TRBD1. Per the germline V gene, CDR1 is MNHNY and CDR2 is SVGAGI (reference sequence). The CDR3 is 14 residues long. V lost 2 bases to trimming and J lost 0 bases; unmatched junction nucleotides: 0. The CDR3 bases are TGTGCCAGCAGTTACGGACAGGTGAACACTGAAGCTTTCTTT. This gives the protein CASSYGQVNTEAFF.

The CDR3 nucleotides are TGCGCCAGCAGCTTGGCGGGACAGGCGTTCTACGAGCAGTACTTC. Translating gives CASSLAGQAFYEQYF. The chain is built from TRBV5-1 and TRBJ2-5, with 8 bases fitting TRBD1. Gene TRBJ2-7 matches the end of the DNA better, so the J call may be wrong. This CDR3 has 15 residues. Germline V gene lookup returns CDR1 SGHRS and CDR2 YFSETQ.

The chain's CDR3 is CASSAYRSSGELFF. CDR3 coding DNA: TGTGCCAGCAGCGCCTACAGGTCCTCCGGGGAGCTGTTTTTT. This chain joins TRBV7-8 and TRBJ2-2, with TRBD1 as a possible D gene (5 bases). This CDR3 has 14 residues. The V gene lost 5 bases and the J gene lost 6 bases, with 13 bases spanning the gap. Germline-derived CDR1 and CDR2 are SGHVS and FQNEAQ.

The J gene is TRBJ2-5, the V gene TRBV7-3; D possibly corresponds to TRBD2 (6 bases). This CDR3 spans 14 amino acids. The V end lost 5 bases, the J end lost 5 bases, and 15 bases lay between the germline ends. Germline V lookup: CDR1 SGHTA, CDR2 FQGTGA. Written as DNA, the CDR3 is TGTGCCAGCAGCCCCCGGCGGGGAAGGGAGACCCAGTACTTC. Amino acid sequence: CASSPRRGRETQYF.

The chain has TRBV7-3 and TRBJ2-3, with D maybe TRBD1 (5 bases). This CDR3 spans 17 amino acids. V was trimmed by 0 bases and J by 0 bases, leaving 13 bases between them. Germline assignment: CDR1 SGHTA and CDR2 FQGTGA. The CDR3 here is CASSLTHQGTSTDTQYF. CDR3 bases: TGTGCCAGCAGCTTAACCCACCAGGGAACTAGCACAGATACGCAGTATTTT.